These 10 T cell receptor beta chains share one sample of origin, sequenced in a study of identical twins listed by TCRdb under 2016. Libraries were constructed by 5' RACE. Sequencing instrument: Illumina HiSeq 2000. TCRdb redid the processing of the public reads, applying fastp at Q25 and MiXCR, and retained in-frame beta chains. Rows matching on CDR3 protein sequence are summarized as one entry with the most common DNA and genes. The sample contains some 500,000 distinct CDR3 sequences, roughly 13% of them found a single time. The biggest ten clones account for around 0.98% of the sample. The same data also contributed to another study, on yellow fever vaccine responses in identical twins.

Sequenced material: CD4+ T cells sorted from blood. These receptor sequences come from a woman between 18 and 29 years old in good health.

This clonotype was detected many times. The chain has TRBV11-3 and TRBJ2-3, with D maybe TRBD2 (5 bases). Trimming shortened V by 3 bases and J by 3 bases, and 13 bases separated the two germline ends. Germline lookup yields CDR1 SGHNT and CDR2 YENEEA. CDR3 length equals 15 residues. The CDR3 here is CASSLDSGMTDTQYF. For the CDR3, the DNA is TGTGCCAGCAGCTTGGATTCCGGGATGACAGATACGCAGTATTTT.

V is TRBV25-1 and J is TRBJ2-1; D possibly corresponds to TRBD2 (6 bases). The CDR3 extends over 14 amino acids. The germline gives CDR1 MGHDK, CDR2 SYGVNS. Trimming pared 3 bases from V and 6 bases from J, leaving 12 bases between. CDR3 protein: CASSDFRGINEQFF. The CDR3 DNA is TGTGCCAGCAGTGATTTTCGGGGGATCAATGAGCAGTTCTTC.

The sample holds many counts of this clonotype. The chain recombines TRBV5-1 with TRBJ2-1, with TRBD1 identical over 8 bases. The CDR3 spans 13 residues. Germline V gene data show CDR1 as SGHRS and CDR2 as YFSETQ. Trimming took 2 bases from V and 10 from J; bases not matched to a gene: 5. CDR3 sequence: CASSLDRGSEQFF. DNA of the CDR3: TGCGCCAGCAGCTTAGACAGGGGAAGCGAGCAGTTCTTC.

This clonotype was recorded only once. This chain uses TRBV9 with TRBJ2-1; no reliable D call. With 2 bases removed from V and 0 bases from J, the gap between germline ends came to 12 bases. CDR1 and CDR2 from the germline V gene are SGDLS and YYNGEE. CDR3 length: 16 residues. The DNA of the CDR3 is TGTGCCAGCAGCGTCCGGGTGGGCAGCTCCTACAATGAGCAGTTCTTC. Translating gives CASSVRVGSSYNEQFF. Full variable domain (remainder filled in from reference TRBV9 and TRBJ2-1): DSGVTQTPKHLITATGQRVTLRCSPRSGDLSVYWYQQSLDQGLQFLIQYYNGEERAKGNILERFSAQQFPDLHSELNLSSLELGDSALYFCASSVRVGSSYNEQFFGPGTRLTVL.

The V and J genes are TRBV30 and TRBJ1-3; D is unresolved. Germline V gene sequence: CDR1 GTSNPN, CDR2 SVGIG (reference sequence). There are 10 residues in the CDR3. Trimming left V 5 bases short and J 3 bases short, with 2 bases between. CDR3 nucleotides: TGTGCCTGGGGTGGAAACACCATATATTTT. Translating it yields CAWGGNTIYF.

This clonotype turned up a few times. The V call is TRBV2, the J call TRBJ2-1; no clear D. The V gene lost 4 bases and the J gene lost 10 bases, with 5 bases spanning the gap. There are 10 residues in the CDR3. Germline V gene lookup returns CDR1 SNHLY and CDR2 FYNNEI. The CDR3 bases are TGTGCCAGCAGTGTAGAGGAGCAGTTCTTC. It yields the protein CASSVEEQFF.

The rearrangement uses TRBV20-1 and TRBJ1-2, with D tentatively TRBD1 (5 bases). The CDR3 has 13 amino acids. Trimming took 6 bases from V and 3 from J, leaving 14 bases between them. Germline assignment: CDR1 DFQATT and CDR2 SNEGSKA (reference sequence). The DNA of the CDR3 is TGCAGTGCCCCGGCCACCAGGGACTATGGCTACACCTTC. Its protein is CSAPATRDYGYTF.

In its sample, this clonotype was seen many times. The chain joins TRBV5-1 to TRBJ2-1; unclear D gene. The CDR3 loop spans 14 amino acids. Trimming stripped 0 bases from V and 8 bases from J, with 12 bases between. CDR1 and CDR2 (germline): SGHRS, YFSETQ. The CDR3 bases are TGCGCCAGCAGCTTGGCCGGCGCCTGGGATGAGCAGTTCTTC. Translation gives CASSLAGAWDEQFF. Filled out from reference TRBV5-1 and TRBJ2-1, the complete variable domain reads KAGVTQTPRYLIKTRGQQVTLSCSPISGHRSVSWYQQTPGQGLQFLFEYFSETQRNKGNFPGRFSGRQFSNSRSEMNVSTLELGDSALYLCASSLAGAWDEQFFGPGTRLTVL.

The gene calls are TRBV20-1 and TRBJ1-5, with TRBD1 matching 7 bases. There are 15 residues in the CDR3. V lost 0 bases to trimming and J lost 1 base; unmatched junction nucleotides: 3. In germline, CDR1 is DFQATT, CDR2 SNEGSKA (reference sequence). The CDR3 protein is CSARDYRGSNQPQHF. Here the CDR3 DNA reads TGCAGTGCTAGAGATTACAGGGGAAGCAATCAGCCCCAGCATTTT.

A few counts support this clonotype. The V and J genes are TRBV20-1 and TRBJ1-5, with D possibly TRBD1 on 5 matching bases. Germline V gene lookup returns CDR1 DFQATT and CDR2 SNEGSKA (reference sequence). The CDR3 sequence is 18 residues long. V lost 1 base to trimming and J lost 0 bases, with 19 bases between them. CDR3 region: CSARGLRDRLHSNQPQHF. CDR3 nucleotide sequence: TGCAGTGCTAGAGGGCTACGAGACAGACTCCATAGCAATCAGCCCCAGCATTTT.